Shown below are 2 T cell receptor beta chains from a single sample sequenced in a study of cytomegalovirus exposure and HLA in healthy donors. The primer mix had 60 Vbeta and 13 Jbeta primers. TCRdb's copy holds only in-frame clones and misses some; the assay was immunoSEQ multiplex PCR. The sample records 150,000 or so clones, more than 70% being singletons. The sample comprised PBMCs. The source of these receptors is a woman aged 40 to 49 in good health and CMV-seropositive.

This chain joins TRBV30 and TRBJ2-5; TRBD2 aligns across 7 bases. The CDR3 runs to 14 residues. V lost 0 bases and J lost 8; bases outside the gene matches: 9. Germline V gives CDR1 GTSNPN, CDR2 SVGIG (reference sequence). The CDR3 sequence: CAWSVSGGSKTQYF. The CDR3, as DNA: TGTGCCTGGAGTGTTTCTGGCGGGAGTAAAACCCAGTACTTC.

V and J are TRBV19 and TRBJ2-7; 7 nucleotides agree with TRBD1. The CDR3 extends over 14 amino acids. V shed 2 bases and J 7 bases; nucleotides not matched to a gene: 8. Germline-derived CDR1 and CDR2 are LNHDA and SQIVND (reference sequence). CDR3 amino acids: CASSIQTGPREQYF. CDR3 DNA: TGTGCCAGTAGTATACAGACAGGGCCCAGGGAGCAGTACTTC.